This TCR beta chain originates from a study of OX40 agonist ivuxolimab in advanced cancers. Regarding the study as a whole: Researchers did not determine the expanded peripheral T cells' antigen specificity.

As to this clone: Its antigen is currently unknown.

The CDR3 totals 14 residues. Per germline, CDR1 LNHDA and CDR2 SQIVND (reference sequence). Trimming took 1 base from V and 4 from J; bases not matched to a gene: 3. Patients were excluded for autoimmune disease history or systemic immunosuppression. The protocol was immunoSEQ multiplex PCR, while the TCRdb copy is restricted to in-frame clones and leaves out a portion. Of 25,000 to 35,000 clones in the sample, 74% were seen once. The receptor was derived from an adult with an advanced solid tumor such as melanoma, head and neck, liver or kidney cancer. Sequencing was performed on CD4+ or CD8+ T cells sorted from blood, taken in a trial of the OX40 agonist ivuxolimab. The chain combines TRBV19 with TRBJ1-2, with 7 bases lining up with TRBD1. The CDR3 coding sequence is TGTGCCAGTAGTATAGTCGGGACAGCCTATGGCTACACCTTC. Its translation is CASSIVGTAYGYTF. The variable domain in full, with the rest retrieved from reference TRBV19 and TRBJ1-2, is DGGITQSPKYLFRKEGQNVTLSCEQNLNHDAMYWYRQDPGQGLRLIYYSQIVNDFQKGDIAEGYSVSREKKESFPLTVTSAQKNPTAFYLCASSIVGTAYGYTFGSGTRLTVV.